This TCR beta chain was recovered during a study of shared clonotypes between healthy human individuals. Generated by immunoSEQ multiplex PCR, the TCRdb table keeps only in-frame clones and is missing some. Of almost 700,000 clones listed, 90% to 95% were seen once; the top ten hold nearly 25%. Germline V gene data show CDR1 as MNHEY and CDR2 as SVGAGI. V lost 6 bases, J lost 0 bases, and 14 bases lay in between. The CDR3 extends over 15 amino acids. Naive CD8 cells were CD45RO-negative, positively selected for CCR7, excluding terminally differentiated effector memory CD45RA+ cells. Source material: naive CD8+ T cells sorted from blood. This TCR came from a man younger than 45 in good health. The chain is built from TRBV6-5 and TRBJ1-1; D is perhaps TRBD1 (5 bases). In nucleotides, the CDR3 is TGTGCCAGCAGCCCAACCGGGACTATGAACACTGAAGCTTTCTTT. Translation gives CASSPTGTMNTEAFF.